This T cell receptor beta chain was captured by sequencing in a study of Ad26.COV2.S vaccination and SARS-CoV-2 variants. General study results and limits: Total T cell responses may have been underestimated by the TCR breadth and depth analyses. A substantial breadth of spike-specific CD8+ and CD4+ T cell responses after vaccination has been reported.

Data came from immunoSEQ multiplex PCR; TCRdb stores just in-frame clones and leaves some out. The sample has roughly 140,000 clones, 86% seen once. The CDR3 is 17 residues long. V lost 2 bases and J lost 0; bases outside the gene matches: 6. In germline, CDR1 is SGHTA, CDR2 FQGNSA. This clone was counted once. What it recognizes is unknown. This TCR was sampled from a human donor who had recovered from COVID-19. V gene TRBV7-2 combines with J gene TRBJ2-2, with 7 bases aligning to TRBD1. The sample was peripheral blood, taken after recovery from COVID-19. CDR3 nucleotide sequence: TGTGCCAGCAGCTTAAGGTCGGGACAGTCGAACACCGGGGAGCTGTTTTTT. Its protein is CASSLRSGQSNTGELFF.